This T cell receptor beta chain was captured in a study of patients and donors after allogeneic stem cell transplantation (dated by TCRdb to the early 2020s). The library came from RT-PCR. Sequenced using a NextSeq 550. TCRdb trimmed public reads at Q25 via fastp, called clones via MiXCR and kept in-frame beta chains. Under each unique CDR3 protein, matching rows form one entry showing the most common genes and DNA. The sample table records about a million distinct CDR3 sequences; over 15% of these occur just once. The ten largest clones take up 5% to 6.5% of the sample. Between the V and J ends, shortened by 4 bases and 1 base respectively, the junction contains 16 bases. CDR3 length: 16 amino acids, cysteine to phenylalanine. Here the CDR3 DNA is all that survives: 48 bases in frame from base 1. CDR1 and CDR2, looked up from the germline V gene (reference sequence), are LGHDT and YNNKEL. As for this clonotype: Its specific antigen is unknown. One base away there is no much larger clone; base qualities are not given.

The rearrangement combines TRBV3-1 with TRBJ2-5; the D region may be TRBD1 or TRBD2, each matching 5 bases equally. The clonotype was recovered from a human donor who was either an allogeneic HSCT recipient or a stem cell or donor lymphocyte infusion donor (not recorded which). It is not recorded whose cells these are; they may come from a transplant donor. Sequenced sample: blood, either unsorted or a sorted T cell fraction (not recorded which). The DNA sequence is as follows: TGTGCCAGCAGCCGGCCAACTTACGGGGCCCAAGAGACCCAGTACTTC. Translation gives CASSRPTYGAQETQYF.